The clone carrying this TCR beta chain was recorded many times. What it recognizes is unknown. The library was built from around 400 ng RNA with molecular barcoded adaptors for alpha/delta and beta/gamma chains. TCRdb used MiXCR to reprocess the reads, holding one entry per CDR3 protein. Among tens of thousands of distinct CDR3 sequences listed, around a fifth were seen once. This entry is derived from a study of read filtering for tumor transcriptome and immune sequencing. About the study: Among patients, 17 to 20 were male and approximately 15 female, aged about 45 to 80 (mean approximately 71). Revised staging placed about 8 patients in R-ISS I, some 17 in II, more than five in III.

Sampling of bone marrow took place during active disease in every patient. Regarding the study as a whole: The sorted CD138-negative fraction was a mixed bone marrow immune population, not purified T cells.

The sequenced sample was a population of CD138-negative cells sorted from bone marrow. The TCR originated in a donor at least 40 years old with multiple myeloma.

CDR3 protein: CASSLDWGQGRAFF. For the CDR3, the DNA is TGTGCCAGCAGCTTAGACTGGGGACAGGGGCGAGCTTTCTTT. The chain joins TRBV7-9 to TRBJ1-1; 10 bases match TRBD1. Trimming removed 1 base from V and 10 bases from J; junction bases left unmatched: 6. This CDR3 has 14 residues. In germline, CDR1 is SEHNR, CDR2 FQNEAQ (reference sequence).